The 31 T cell receptor beta chains given below trace back to one sample, sequenced in a study of blood T cell repertoires in COVID-19. Using immunoSEQ multiplex PCR, the repertoire was profiled, and TCRdb retains in-frame clones only, with some absent. The sample includes some 450,000 clones, around 89% of them seen just once. The sequenced sample consisted of peripheral blood. These receptors originate from a woman aged 50 to 60 with COVID-19, enrolled during active disease.

This chain joins TRBV27 and TRBJ1-4; D is possibly TRBD1 (6 bases). The V end was cut by 4 bases, the J end by 7 bases, with 25 bases between. The length of the CDR3 is 18 residues. The germline gives CDR1 MNHEY, CDR2 SMNVEV (reference sequence). The CDR3 reads CASSSGGYSLGAGEKLFF. CDR3 nucleotides: TGTGCCAGCAGTTCGGGGGGCTATTCGTTAGGAGCAGGTGAAAAACTGTTTTTT.

The chain employs TRBV6-5 and TRBJ1-1, with a tentative D call TRBD1 (5 bases). V was shortened by 10 bases and J by 6 bases, with 15 bases between the two germline ends. The CDR3 covers 12 residues. CDR1 and CDR2 from the germline V gene are MNHEY and SVGAGI. CDR3 sequence (DNA): TGTGCCATTAGGGGCCTGCAGGCTGAAGCTTTCTTT. Its protein is CAIRGLQAEAFF.

The CDR3 DNA sequence: TGTGCCAGCAGCGTAGATGGCACCCTCGGGGGCTACACCTTC. It is translated as CASSVDGTLGGYTF. V and J are TRBV9 and TRBJ1-2; D unresolved. Germline V gene lookup returns CDR1 SGDLS and CDR2 YYNGEE. The CDR3 is 14 amino acids. Trimming cost V 0 bases and J 8 bases, with 14 bases left between them.

Of note for this clone: In the same sample, other DNA sequences code for this CDR3. This chain joins TRBV12-3 or TRBV12-4 and TRBJ1-1, with D hard to call. The germline V and J ends were trimmed by 5 bases and 1 base, with 8 bases remaining between them. The CDR3 has 13 amino acids. Written as DNA, the CDR3 is TGTGCCAGCAGTAGGCAGGAGAACACTGAAGCTTTCTTT. Amino acids: CASSRQENTEAFF.

This rearrangement joins TRBV5-1 to TRBJ2-2; TRBD2 aligns across 10 bases. V lost 3 bases and J lost 0; bases outside the gene matches: 8. CDR3 length: 18 amino acids. Germline V gene sequence: CDR1 SGHRS, CDR2 YFSETQ. The CDR3 DNA sequence: TGCGCCAGCAGCTCAACTGGGACTAGCGTTACGAACACCGGGGAGCTGTTTTTT. Its protein is CASSSTGTSVTNTGELFF.

This chain uses TRBV6-5 with TRBJ1-2; 7 bases align to TRBD1. CDR1 MNHEY and CDR2 SVGAGI come from the germline V gene. The J segment lost 0 bases and the V segment lost 8 bases, leaving 6 bases of the junction unmatched. CDR3 length: 14 residues. The CDR3 loop is CASGRDRANYGYTF. In DNA form, the CDR3 reads TGTGCCAGCGGCCGGGACAGAGCTAACTATGGCTACACCTTC.

The gene calls are TRBV2 and TRBJ1-2; D ambiguous. In germline, CDR1 is SNHLY, CDR2 FYNNEI. This CDR3 is 13 amino acids long. The V and J ends lost 3 bases and 8 bases respectively, with 13 bases between them. DNA for the CDR3: TGTGCCAGCAGTGAGGGCATGACGTGGGGCTACACCTTC. It translates to CASSEGMTWGYTF. Full variable domain (remainder filled in from reference TRBV2 and TRBJ1-2): EPEVTQTPSHQVTQMGQEVILRCVPISNHLYFYWYRQILGQKVEFLVSFYNNEISEKSEIFDDQFSVERPDGSNFTLKIRSTKLEDSAMYFCASSEGMTWGYTFGSGTRLTVV.

V gene TRBV3-1 (or the pseudogene TRBV3-2) combines with J gene TRBJ2-2, with 7 bases identical to TRBD1. V trimming: 4 bases; J trimming: 0 bases; junction bases outside the gene matches: 2. The CDR3 runs 15 residues. CDR1 is LGHDT, CDR2 YNNKEL, per germline (reference sequence). In nucleotides, the CDR3 is TGTGCCAGCAGCCGGGACAGCCCGAACACCGGGGAGCTGTTTTTT. It is translated as CASSRDSPNTGELFF.

The chain uses TRBV5-1 and TRBJ2-3; 7 nucleotides line up with TRBD2. The V and J ends lost 0 bases and 6 bases, in that order; junction bases with no gene match: 1. This CDR3 is 13 amino acids long. The V gene's germline CDR1 is SGHRS and CDR2 YFSETQ. The CDR3 region is CASSLGLADTQYF. The CDR3 DNA sequence: TGCGCCAGCAGCTTGGGACTAGCCGATACGCAGTATTTT.

The chain couples TRBV5-5 to TRBJ1-2; 7 nucleotides match TRBD1. After removal of 0 bases from V and 2 bases from J, the junction contained 10 bases not matched to a gene. This CDR3 contains 17 residues. Germline values: CDR1 SGHKS, CDR2 YYEKEE (reference sequence). CDR3 sequence (DNA): TGTGCCAGCAGCTTGGATATGGAGACAGGGAGAAACTATGGCTACACCTTC. Protein: CASSLDMETGRNYGYTF.

The table lists this clone with a count of one. The chain links TRBV28 to TRBJ1-4, with D unclear. This CDR3 comprises 12 residues. The germline CDR1 and CDR2 sequences are MDHEN and SYDVKM. V shed 3 bases and J shed 6 bases, with 5 bases lying between them. CDR3 bases: TGTGCCAGCAGTTTCTTAGATGAAAAACTGTTTTTT. Translating gives CASSFLDEKLFF.

This clone appeared once. This sequence joins TRBV2 and TRBJ2-3; 9 bases are a match to TRBD2. In germline, CDR1 is SNHLY, CDR2 FYNNEI. The V and J ends lost 4 bases and 1 base, in that order; junction bases with no gene match: 3. The CDR3 runs 15 residues. CDR3 coding DNA: TGTGCCAGCAGTGCCCAGCGGGGGGGCACAGATACGCAGTATTTT. Protein: CASSAQRGGTDTQYF.

This rearrangement joins TRBV6-5 to TRBJ2-1; D may be TRBD1 (6 bases). Trimming removed 9 bases at V and 7 bases at J, with 13 bases between. CDR1 is MNHEY and CDR2 is SVGAGI in the germline V gene. This CDR3 comprises 12 residues. The CDR3 DNA follows: TGTGCCAGTCGAACAGGGTGGAATGAGCAGTTCTTC. Residues: CASRTGWNEQFF.

V usage is TRBV6-6 and J usage is TRBJ1-1, with D possibly matching TRBD1 (5 bases). Deletions cut 6 bases from V and 7 bases from J, with 21 bases between. Per the germline V gene, CDR1 is MNHNY and CDR2 is SVGAGI (reference sequence). This CDR3 region has 15 residues. The CDR3 reads CASSSPRDSSFEAFF. The CDR3 nucleotides are TGTGCCAGCAGCTCACCTAGGGACTCTTCGTTTGAAGCTTTCTTT.

The chain carries TRBV2 and TRBJ1-6, with D maybe TRBD1 (6 bases). Trimming cost V 5 bases and J 4 bases, with 9 bases left between them. The length of the CDR3 is 14 residues. The germline V gene has CDR1 SNHLY and CDR2 FYNNEI. In nucleotides, the CDR3 is TGTGCCAGCAGTTCCGACAGGTATAATTCACCCCTCCACTTT. Translation: CASSSDRYNSPLHF.

J is TRBJ1-2 and V is TRBV30; D might be TRBD1 (6 bases). Germline V gene lookup returns CDR1 GTSNPN and CDR2 SVGIG (reference sequence). V was pared by 3 bases and J by 7 bases, with 12 bases between. CDR3 length equals 12 residues. The CDR3 coding sequence is TGTGCCTGGAGACCGGGGGGCGGTGGCTACACCTTC. It translates to CAWRPGGGGYTF.

This clone was picked up a small number of times. The V call is TRBV25-1, the J call TRBJ1-1; 7 nucleotides align to TRBD1. The trim removed 8 bases at V and 10 bases at J, leaving 10 bases unmatched. This CDR3 comprises 12 residues. Germline V gives CDR1 MGHDK, CDR2 SYGVNS. The CDR3 is CASLDEGAVAFF. The CDR3 bases are TGTGCCAGCCTCGATGAGGGGGCCGTAGCTTTCTTT.

This clone was seen once. This same CDR3 is encoded by further DNA sequences in the sample. The chain is built from TRBV2 and TRBJ1-1; no definite D call. CDR1 SNHLY and CDR2 FYNNEI come from the germline V gene. The CDR3 loop spans 14 amino acids. V was pared by 4 bases and J by 2 bases, with 11 bases between. The CDR3 bases are TGTGCCAGCAGTGTAGATCGAGTAAACACTGAAGCTTTCTTT. Its protein is CASSVDRVNTEAFF.

CDR3 sequence: CASSKNPASSYEQYF. DNA for the CDR3: TGTGCCAGCAGCAAGAACCCCGCTAGCTCCTACGAGCAGTACTTC. V is TRBV7-9 and J is TRBJ2-7; D call uncertain. Germline V lookup: CDR1 SEHNR, CDR2 FQNEAQ (reference sequence). CDR3 size: 15 residues. The ends were cut back, 5 bases at V and 0 bases at J, with 14 bases in the middle.

This clone has at least ten counts. The chain employs TRBV7-8 and TRBJ1-1; 9 bases map to TRBD1. The junction had 7 bases not matched to a gene; V was cut back by 0 bases and J by 2 bases. The CDR3 runs 17 residues. CDR1 is SGHVS and CDR2 is FQNEAQ in the germline V gene. DNA for the CDR3: TGTGCCAGCAGCTTAGCTGGGACAGGGAGGCCTAACACTGAAGCTTTCTTT. Translated: CASSLAGTGRPNTEAFF.

Concerning this clone: Distinct nucleotide sequences in the sample also encode this CDR3. J is TRBJ2-1 and V is TRBV5-1; TRBD2 aligns across 10 bases. CDR3 length: 15 residues. CDR1 and CDR2 (germline): SGHRS, YFSETQ. The trim removed 7 bases at V and 5 bases at J, leaving 9 bases unmatched. The CDR3 spells CASSFLAGANNEQFF. In nucleotides, the CDR3 is TGCGCCAGCTCGTTCCTAGCGGGGGCAAACAATGAGCAGTTCTTC.

The genes are TRBV20-1 and TRBJ2-7, with 7 bases matching TRBD2. The V gene's germline CDR1 is DFQATT and CDR2 SNEGSKA (reference sequence). There are 14 residues in the CDR3. V gave up 3 bases and J gave up 5 bases; unmatched junction bases: 10. The CDR3 nucleotides are TGCAGTGCTAGTCAAGCGGGGTGGGGAAACGAGCAGTACTTC. Protein: CSASQAGWGNEQYF.

V and J are TRBV5-6 and TRBJ1-1, with D possibly matching TRBD1 (6 bases). Trimming took 7 bases from V and 7 from J, leaving 20 bases between them. Looked up from germline, CDR1 is SGHDT and CDR2 is YYEEEE. The CDR3 covers 14 residues. The CDR3 is CASGQQGDWSEAFF. The CDR3 nucleotides read TGTGCCAGCGGGCAACAGGGAGACTGGAGTGAAGCTTTCTTT.

Written as DNA, the CDR3 is TGTGCCAGCAGCGCGAGGGACAGGAACTATGGCTACACCTTC. Translating it yields CASSARDRNYGYTF. The V and J genes are TRBV14 and TRBJ1-2; 8 nucleotides line up with TRBD1. Germline CDR1 is SGHDN and CDR2 is FVKESK. The V segment lost 5 bases and the J segment 2 bases; nucleotides outside the gene matches: 4. The CDR3 is 14 residues long.

This chain uses TRBV5-4 with TRBJ1-5; no clear D gene. Germline values: CDR1 SGHNT, CDR2 YYREEE (reference sequence). There are 14 residues in the CDR3. Trimming shortened V by 0 bases and J by 4 bases, and 8 bases separated the two germline ends. The CDR3 here is CASSLGGENQPQHF. The DNA for the CDR3 is TGTGCCAGCAGCTTGGGAGGCGAAAATCAGCCCCAGCATTTT.

This clone has just one count. The gene calls are TRBV6-1 and TRBJ1-5; 10 positions match TRBD1. Germline values: CDR1 MNHNS, CDR2 SASEGT. This CDR3 is built from 15 residues. V lost 3 bases to trimming and J lost 6 bases; unmatched junction nucleotides: 5. The CDR3 here is CASSEPGQGTQPQHF. The CDR3, as DNA: TGTGCCAGCAGTGAGCCGGGACAGGGGACTCAGCCCCAGCATTTT.

The chain couples TRBV10-2 to TRBJ1-1; 9 bases align to TRBD1. The CDR3 consists of 13 residues. The V segment lost 7 bases and the J segment 5 bases; nucleotides outside the gene matches: 5. Per germline, CDR1 WSHSY and CDR2 SAAADI. The DNA for the CDR3 is TGCGCCAGCACGACAGGGGGAGTTACTGAAGCTTTCTTT. This sequence encodes CASTTGGVTEAFF.

The chain employs TRBV15 and TRBJ1-3; possibly TRBD1 for D (5 bases). Trimming took 5 bases from V and 4 from J, leaving 6 bases between them. The CDR3 extends over 12 amino acids. Germline CDR1 is LNHNV and CDR2 is YYDKDF (reference sequence). DNA for the CDR3: TGTGCCACCAGCGGGGGGGGAAACACCATATATTTT. It encodes CATSGGGNTIYF.

This clone was picked up one time. The gene calls are TRBV7-9 and TRBJ1-5; D perhaps matches TRBD1 (6 bases). Germline assignment: CDR1 SEHNR and CDR2 FQNEAQ (reference sequence). Between the trimmed V and J ends, which lost 3 bases and 4 bases, there was a span of 13 bases. The CDR3 length is 15 residues. CDR3 loop: CASSLGAGRNQPQHF. In DNA form, the CDR3 reads TGTGCCAGCAGCTTGGGGGCGGGTAGAAATCAGCCCCAGCATTTT.

The chain has TRBV30 and TRBJ1-6; TRBD1 aligns across 7 bases. The trim removed 2 bases at V and 9 bases at J, leaving 7 bases unmatched. The CDR3 consists of 14 residues. Germline CDR1 reads GTSNPN; CDR2 reads SVGIG (reference sequence). CDR3 nucleotides: TGTGCCTGGAGTCCCCGGACAGGAGCTTCACCCCTCCACTTT. This encodes CAWSPRTGASPLHF.

About this clone itself: This sample also contains other DNA sequences that code for the same CDR3. The gene calls are TRBV29-1 and TRBJ1-3; D perhaps matches TRBD1 (5 bases). V lost 2 bases to trimming and J lost 2 bases, with 7 bases between them. The germline CDR1 and CDR2 sequences are SQVTM and ANQGSEA. The CDR3 runs 13 residues. The DNA of the CDR3 is TGCAGCGTTGAAACGGGGGCTGGAAACACCATATATTTT. Translating gives CSVETGAGNTIYF.